Below are 3 T cell receptor beta chains sequenced from a single sample in a study of blood T cell repertoires in COVID-19. The protocol was immunoSEQ multiplex PCR, while the TCRdb copy is restricted to in-frame clones and leaves out a portion. The table includes about 180,000 clones, roughly nine tenths detected once. Source material: peripheral blood. These receptors came from a man between 18 and 35 years old who had recovered from COVID-19.

The chain is built from TRBV6-5 and TRBJ2-5; 7 bases align to TRBD2. CDR3 length: 15 amino acids. The ends lost 7 bases at V and 4 bases at J; junction bases unmatched: 12. Germline CDR1 and CDR2: MNHEY and SVGAGI. For the CDR3, the DNA is TGTGCCAGCACTTCTGGGGGGGGTGGCCGAGAGACCCAGTACTTC. The encoded protein is CASTSGGGGRETQYF.

This clone is a singleton in its sample. The chain has TRBV5-1 and TRBJ2-7; possibly TRBD2 for D (5 bases). The V gene lost 2 bases and the J gene lost 0 bases, with 15 bases spanning the gap. Germline V gives CDR1 SGHRS, CDR2 YFSETQ. The length of the CDR3 is 16 residues. In DNA form, the CDR3 reads TGCGCCAGCAGCTTTGGTAGAACGGGAAGCTCCTACGAGCAGTACTTC. The encoded protein is CASSFGRTGSSYEQYF.

This chain links TRBV6-2 or TRBV6-3 with TRBJ2-7, with D perhaps matching TRBD1 (6 bases). Looked up from germline, CDR1 is MNHEY and CDR2 is SVGEGT. V was cut by 0 bases and J by 2 bases, with 17 bases left in between. The CDR3 runs 17 residues. The CDR3 DNA follows: TGTGCCAGCAGTTACTCGAATAAGGGTCACAGGGCCTACGAGCAGTACTTC. Translating gives CASSYSNKGHRAYEQYF.